These T cell receptor beta chains were read from a single sample in a study of cytomegalovirus exposure and HLA in healthy donors. The method was immunoSEQ multiplex PCR; TCRdb's version includes in-frame clones alone and lacks a portion of them. The data show fewer than 200,000 clones, less than 90% seen once. Sequenced: PBMCs. These TCRs come from a man aged 50-59 years in good health and CMV-seronegative. Both conserved end residues are part of each CDR3. A D gene is named only where the DNA matches it firmly. Not every row has a clone size; where given, it reads once, few, many or a size class.

clone_size j_call v_call d_call cdr3_nt cdr3_aa
NA TRBJ1-2 TRBV20-1 NA TGCAGTGCCGGGGGGCATAGGGGCTACACCTTC CSAGGHRGYTF
NA TRBJ2-2 TRBV5-1 TRBD2 TGCGCCAGCAGCCCCGGACTAGCGGGGGGGCTCGCCGGGGAGCTGTTTTTT CASSPGLAGGLAGELFF
NA TRBJ1-1 TRBV18 NA TGTGCCAGCTCACTAGGGGAGAACACTGAAGCTTTCTTT CASSLGENTEAFF
NA TRBJ2-1 TRBV7-2 NA TGTGCCAGCAGCCTTACTACCGATGAGCAGTTCTTC CASSLTTDEQFF
few TRBJ1-2 TRBV7-9 NA TGTGCCAGCAGCCCCCGGGGAAGCTATGGCTACACCTTC CASSPRGSYGYTF
NA TRBJ1-2 TRBV2 NA TGTGCCAGCAGTGAACAGGTCGACTATGGCTACACCTTC CASSEQVDYGYTF
NA TRBJ1-2 TRBV7-2 TRBD1 TGTGCCAGCAGCCTACAGGGACAGACTAACTATGGCTACACCTTC CASSLQGQTNYGYTF
NA TRBJ1-1 TRBV6-5 NA TGTGCCAGCGGTCGACTGGCGAGGAAAGCTTTCTTT CASGRLARKAFF
NA TRBJ1-6 TRBV5-1 NA TGCGCCAGCAGCTTGCGGCGGGGGCCCGCTAATTCACCCCTCCACTTT CASSLRRGPANSPLHF
NA TRBJ2-5 TRBV7-6 NA TGTGCCAGCAGCTTATCGGGGGGCCCTCCAGGGACCCAGTACTTC CASSLSGGPPGTQYF
NA TRBJ1-5 TRBV4-1 NA TGCGCCAGCAGCCAAGGGCCAGGGGTCAATCAGCCCCAGCATTTT CASSQGPGVNQPQHF
NA TRBJ1-5 TRBV7-2 TRBD1 TGTGCCAGCAGCCCCTCTACCGGGACAGGAAATCAGCCCCAGCATTTT CASSPSTGTGNQPQHF
NA TRBJ1-2 TRBV6-6 TRBD1 TGTGCCAGCAGTTACAGGGGACAGTCCTATGGCTACACCTTC CASSYRGQSYGYTF
NA TRBJ1-4 TRBV30 NA TGTGCCTGGAGCTATGGCCTAAGGGGAGAAAAACTGTTTTTT CAWSYGLRGEKLFF